The entry that follows covers one T cell receptor beta chain sequence. Its target is unknown. The sample originates from a study of OX40 agonist ivuxolimab in advanced cancers. For the study at large: The patients' treatment was ivuxolimab, an agonistic anti-OX40 (CD134) antibody. The dose of intravenous ivuxolimab that patients received every 2 weeks ranged from 0.01 to 10 mg/kg.

V gave up 1 base and J gave up 6 bases, with 18 bases separating them. Germline lookup yields CDR1 LNHNV and CDR2 YYDKDF (reference sequence). The CDR3 has 16 residues. The study, taken as a whole, reports: Expanded clones were, on average, more numerous in CD8+ T cells than in CD4+.

Using immunoSEQ multiplex PCR, the repertoire was profiled, and TCRdb retains in-frame clones only, with some absent. The sample has about 67,000 clones, roughly nine tenths seen once; the top ten hold 0.3% to 0.35%. Sequencing used CD4+ or CD8+ T cells sorted from blood, obtained in a trial of the OX40 agonist ivuxolimab. The chain has TRBV15 and TRBJ1-1; D is undetermined. The clonotype originates from an adult with an advanced solid tumor such as melanoma, head and neck, liver or kidney cancer. The CDR3 DNA sequence: TGTGCCACCAGCAGAGGGATGAGAGGGTGGGCCCCTGAAGCTTTCTTT. This sequence encodes CATSRGMRGWAPEAFF.